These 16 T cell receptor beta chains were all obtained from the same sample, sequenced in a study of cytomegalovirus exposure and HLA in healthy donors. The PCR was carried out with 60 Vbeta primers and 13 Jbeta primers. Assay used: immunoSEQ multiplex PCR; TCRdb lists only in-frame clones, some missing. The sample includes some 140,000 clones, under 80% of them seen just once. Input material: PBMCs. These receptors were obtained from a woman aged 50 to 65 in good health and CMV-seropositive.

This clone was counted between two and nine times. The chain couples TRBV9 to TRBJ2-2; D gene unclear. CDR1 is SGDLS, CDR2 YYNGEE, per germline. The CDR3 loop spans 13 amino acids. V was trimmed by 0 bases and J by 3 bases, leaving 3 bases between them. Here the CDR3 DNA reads TGTGCCAGCAGCGTAGGCGACACCGGGGAGCTGTTTTTT. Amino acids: CASSVGDTGELFF.

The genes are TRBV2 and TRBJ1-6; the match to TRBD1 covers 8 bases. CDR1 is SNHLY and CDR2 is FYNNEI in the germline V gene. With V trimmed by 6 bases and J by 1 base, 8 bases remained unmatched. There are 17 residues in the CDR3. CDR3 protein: CASSADRVFSYNSPLHF. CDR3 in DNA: TGTGCCAGCAGCGCGGACAGGGTTTTTTCCTATAATTCACCCCTCCACTTT.

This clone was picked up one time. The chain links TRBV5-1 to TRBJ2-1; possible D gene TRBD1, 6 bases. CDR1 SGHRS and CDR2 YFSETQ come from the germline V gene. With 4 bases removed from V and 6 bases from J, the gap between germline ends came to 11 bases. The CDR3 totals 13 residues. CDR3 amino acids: CASSLDSPNEQFF. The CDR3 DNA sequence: TGCGCCAGCAGCCTGGACAGTCCCAATGAGCAGTTCTTC.

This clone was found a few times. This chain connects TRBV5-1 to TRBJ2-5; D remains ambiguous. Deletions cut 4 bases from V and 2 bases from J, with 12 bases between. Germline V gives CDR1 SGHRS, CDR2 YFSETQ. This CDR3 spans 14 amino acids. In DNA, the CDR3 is TGCGCCAGCAGCCTGGTGATGCGGCAAGAGACCCAGTACTTC. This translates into CASSLVMRQETQYF.

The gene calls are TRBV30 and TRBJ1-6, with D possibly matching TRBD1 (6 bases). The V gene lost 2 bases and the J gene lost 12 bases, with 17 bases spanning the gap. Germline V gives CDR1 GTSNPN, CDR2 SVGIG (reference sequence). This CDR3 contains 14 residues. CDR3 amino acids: CAWSLDHRAIPLHF. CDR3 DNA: TGTGCCTGGAGTCTAGACCACAGGGCTATACCCCTCCACTTT.

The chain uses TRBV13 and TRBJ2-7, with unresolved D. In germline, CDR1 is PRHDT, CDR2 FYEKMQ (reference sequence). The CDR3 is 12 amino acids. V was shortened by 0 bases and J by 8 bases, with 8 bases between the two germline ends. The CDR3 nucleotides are TGTGCCAGCAGCTTAGGACAGAAGAAGCAGTACTTC. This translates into CASSLGQKKQYF.

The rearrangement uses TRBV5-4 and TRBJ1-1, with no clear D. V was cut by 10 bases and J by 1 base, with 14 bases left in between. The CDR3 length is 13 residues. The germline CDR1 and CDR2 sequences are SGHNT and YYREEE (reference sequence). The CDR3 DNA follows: TGTGCCTCCGGGCGGGGTTCGAACACTGAAGCTTTCTTT. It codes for CASGRGSNTEAFF. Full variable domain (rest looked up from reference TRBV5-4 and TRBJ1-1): ETGVTQSPTHLIKTRGQQVTLRCSSQSGHNTVSWYQQALGQGPQFIFQYYREEENGRGNFPPRFSGLQFPNYSSELNVNALELDDSALYLCASGRGSNTEAFFGQGTRLTVV.

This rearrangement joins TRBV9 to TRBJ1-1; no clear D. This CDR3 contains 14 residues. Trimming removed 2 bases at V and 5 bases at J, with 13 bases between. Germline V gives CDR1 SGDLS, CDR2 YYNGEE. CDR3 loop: CASSVGSGRTEAFF. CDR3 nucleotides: TGTGCCAGCAGCGTGGGAAGTGGGAGGACTGAAGCTTTCTTT.

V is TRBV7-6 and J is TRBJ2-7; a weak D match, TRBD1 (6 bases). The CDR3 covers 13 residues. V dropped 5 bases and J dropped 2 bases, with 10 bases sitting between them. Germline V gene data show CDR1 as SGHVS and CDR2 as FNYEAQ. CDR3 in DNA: TGTGCCAGCAGCCCGCGACAGGCCTACGAGCAGTACTTC. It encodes CASSPRQAYEQYF.

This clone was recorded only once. Here the CDR3 reads CACAGTGSSYNSPLHF. CDR3 in DNA: TGTGCCTGTGCGGGGACCGGAAGCTCCTATAATTCACCCCTCCACTTT. The J gene is TRBJ1-6, the V gene TRBV30; perhaps TRBD1 as D (5 bases). In germline, CDR1 is GTSNPN, CDR2 SVGIG (reference sequence). Trimming stripped 6 bases from V and 0 bases from J, with 15 bases between. The CDR3 extends over 16 amino acids. Using reference TRBV30 and TRBJ1-6 for the parts outside the CDR3, the full variable domain is SQTIHQWPATLVQPVGSPLSLECTVEGTSNPNLYWYRQAAGRGLQLLFYSVGIGQISSEVPQNLSASRPQDRQFILSSKKLLLSDSGFYLCACAGTGSSYNSPLHFGNGTRLTVT.

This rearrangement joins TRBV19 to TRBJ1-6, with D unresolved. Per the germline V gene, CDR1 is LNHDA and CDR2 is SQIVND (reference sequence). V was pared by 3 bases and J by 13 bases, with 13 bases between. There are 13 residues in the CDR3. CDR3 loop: CASSISGWNPLHF. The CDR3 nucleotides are TGTGCCAGTAGTATCTCGGGTTGGAATCCCCTCCACTTT.

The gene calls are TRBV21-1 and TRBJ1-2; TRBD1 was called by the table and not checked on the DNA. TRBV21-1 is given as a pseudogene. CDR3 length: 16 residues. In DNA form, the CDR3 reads TGTGCCAGCAGCACACCGGGACAGGGGTTTGGCTATGGCTACACCTTC. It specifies CASSTPGQGFGYGYTF.

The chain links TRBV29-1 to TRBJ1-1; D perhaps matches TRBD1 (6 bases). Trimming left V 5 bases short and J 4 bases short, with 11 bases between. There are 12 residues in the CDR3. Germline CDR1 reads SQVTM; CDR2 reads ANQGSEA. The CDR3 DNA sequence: TGCAGCGTTCTTAGGGGGATCACTGAAGCTTTCTTT. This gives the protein CSVLRGITEAFF.

The CDR3 nucleotides read TGTGCCAGCAGCGCCCGACTAGCGGGGGGGCTTAGGACCTACAATGAGCAGTTCTTC. Translated, it gives CASSARLAGGLRTYNEQFF. The rearrangement joins TRBV7-8 to TRBJ2-1; 14 nucleotides align to TRBD2. Germline-derived CDR1 and CDR2 are SGHVS and FQNEAQ. The CDR3 covers 19 residues. V gave up 5 bases and J gave up 2 bases; unmatched junction bases: 11.

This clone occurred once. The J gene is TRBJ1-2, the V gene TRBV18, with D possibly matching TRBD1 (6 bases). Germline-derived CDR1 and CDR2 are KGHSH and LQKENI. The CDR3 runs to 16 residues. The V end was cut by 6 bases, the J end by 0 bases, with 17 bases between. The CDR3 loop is CASSRQGQPPNYGYTF. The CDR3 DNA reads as TGTGCCAGCTCGAGGCAAGGACAGCCCCCTAACTATGGCTACACCTTC.

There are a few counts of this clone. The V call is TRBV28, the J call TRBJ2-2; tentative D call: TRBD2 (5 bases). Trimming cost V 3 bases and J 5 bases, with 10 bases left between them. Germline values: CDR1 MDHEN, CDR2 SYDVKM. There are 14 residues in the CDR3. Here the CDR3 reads CASSLSAGTGELFF. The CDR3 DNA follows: TGTGCCAGCAGTTTGTCCGCGGGTACCGGGGAGCTGTTTTTT.